This T cell receptor (beta chain) stems from a study of cytomegalovirus exposure and HLA in healthy donors. General study points: Rarity held for most TCR sequences, but there were some public TCRs that occurred in many donors. A missense DCLRE1C variant was associated with V- and J-gene trimming of TCR beta chains in a later analysis, and an independent cohort replicated the association.

The germline CDR1 and CDR2 sequences are SGDLS and YYNGEE. The CDR3 consists of 14 residues. V was cut by 4 bases and J by 5 bases, with 15 bases left in between. Primers for the PCR totalled 60 Vbeta and 13 Jbeta. TCRdb's table, derived via immunoSEQ multiplex PCR, lists solely in-frame clones and lacks some. The sample lists under 250,000 clones; 82% were seen once. Concerning this clone itself: The antigen is undetermined.

The sample comprised PBMCs. The chain employs TRBV9 and TRBJ1-1; D may be TRBD1 (5 bases). The receptor was isolated from a man aged 35 to 55 in good health and CMV-seropositive. The CDR3 here is CASSSGWLKTEAFF. The CDR3 DNA reads as TGTGCCAGCAGCTCAGGGTGGTTAAAGACTGAAGCTTTCTTT.